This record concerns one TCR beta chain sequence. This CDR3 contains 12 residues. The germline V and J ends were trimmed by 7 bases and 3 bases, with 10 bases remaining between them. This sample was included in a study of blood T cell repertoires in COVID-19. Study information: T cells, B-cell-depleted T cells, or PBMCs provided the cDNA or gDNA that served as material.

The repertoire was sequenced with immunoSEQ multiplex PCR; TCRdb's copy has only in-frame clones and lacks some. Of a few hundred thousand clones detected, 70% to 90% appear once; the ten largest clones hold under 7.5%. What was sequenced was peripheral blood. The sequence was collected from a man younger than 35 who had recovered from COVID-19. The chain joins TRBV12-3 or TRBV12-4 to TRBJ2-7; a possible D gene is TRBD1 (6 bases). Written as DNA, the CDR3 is TGTGCCAGCACACGGACAGACTACGAGCAGTACTTC. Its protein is CASTRTDYEQYF.